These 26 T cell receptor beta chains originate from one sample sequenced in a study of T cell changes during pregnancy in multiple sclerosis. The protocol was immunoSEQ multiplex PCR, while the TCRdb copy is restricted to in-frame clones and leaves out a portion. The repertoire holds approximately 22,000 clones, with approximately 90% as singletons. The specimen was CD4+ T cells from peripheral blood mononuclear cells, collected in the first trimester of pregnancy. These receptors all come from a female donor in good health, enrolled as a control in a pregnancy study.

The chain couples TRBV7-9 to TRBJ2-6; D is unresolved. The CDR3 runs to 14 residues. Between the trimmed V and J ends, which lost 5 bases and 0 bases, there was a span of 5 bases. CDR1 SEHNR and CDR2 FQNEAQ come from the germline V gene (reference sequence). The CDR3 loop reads CASSALSGANVLTF. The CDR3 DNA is TGTGCCAGCAGCGCACTCTCTGGGGCCAACGTCCTGACTTTC.

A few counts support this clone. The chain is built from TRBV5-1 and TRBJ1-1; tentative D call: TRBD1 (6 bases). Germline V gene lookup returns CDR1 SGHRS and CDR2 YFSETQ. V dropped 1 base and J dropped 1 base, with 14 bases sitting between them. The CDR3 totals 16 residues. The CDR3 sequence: CASSLFGGVRNTEAFF. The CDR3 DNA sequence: TGCGCCAGCAGCTTGTTTGGGGGCGTACGGAACACTGAAGCTTTCTTT. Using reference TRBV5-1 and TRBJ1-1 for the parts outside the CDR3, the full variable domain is KAGVTQTPRYLIKTRGQQVTLSCSPISGHRSVSWYQQTPGQGLQFLFEYFSETQRNKGNFPGRFSGRQFSNSRSEMNVSTLELGDSALYLCASSLFGGVRNTEAFFGQGTRLTVV.

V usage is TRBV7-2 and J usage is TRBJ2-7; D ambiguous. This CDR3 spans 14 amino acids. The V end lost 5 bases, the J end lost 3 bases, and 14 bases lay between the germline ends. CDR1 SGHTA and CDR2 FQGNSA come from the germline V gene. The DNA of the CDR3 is TGTGCCAGCAGCCGAGATTGGCGGAACTACGAGCAGTACTTC. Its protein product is CASSRDWRNYEQYF.

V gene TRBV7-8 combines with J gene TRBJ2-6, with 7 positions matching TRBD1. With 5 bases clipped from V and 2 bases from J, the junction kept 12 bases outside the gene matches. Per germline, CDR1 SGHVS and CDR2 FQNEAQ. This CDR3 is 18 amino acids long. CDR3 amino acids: CASSPVRGRFPGANVLTF. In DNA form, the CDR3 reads TGTGCCAGCAGCCCGGTAAGGGGGCGATTCCCTGGGGCCAACGTCCTGACTTTC.

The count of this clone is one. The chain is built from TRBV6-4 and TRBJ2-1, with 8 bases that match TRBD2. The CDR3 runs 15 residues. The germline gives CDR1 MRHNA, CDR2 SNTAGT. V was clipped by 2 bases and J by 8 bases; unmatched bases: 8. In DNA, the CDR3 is TGTGCCAGCAGTGACGAGGGGACTAGTATCTATGAGCAGTTCTTC. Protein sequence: CASSDEGTSIYEQFF.

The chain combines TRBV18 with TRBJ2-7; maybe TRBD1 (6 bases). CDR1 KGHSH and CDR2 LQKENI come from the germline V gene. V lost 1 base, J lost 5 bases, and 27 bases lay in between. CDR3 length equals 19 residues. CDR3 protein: CASSPQAQQGPDFLNEQYF. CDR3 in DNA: TGTGCCAGCTCACCACAGGCGCAACAGGGCCCCGACTTTCTAAACGAGCAGTACTTC.

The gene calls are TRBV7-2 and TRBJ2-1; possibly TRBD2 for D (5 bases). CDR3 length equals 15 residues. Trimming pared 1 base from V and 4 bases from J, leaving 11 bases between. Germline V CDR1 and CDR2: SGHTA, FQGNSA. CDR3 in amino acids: CASSLEADGYNEQFF. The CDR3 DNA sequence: TGTGCCAGCAGCTTAGAAGCGGATGGGTACAATGAGCAGTTCTTC.

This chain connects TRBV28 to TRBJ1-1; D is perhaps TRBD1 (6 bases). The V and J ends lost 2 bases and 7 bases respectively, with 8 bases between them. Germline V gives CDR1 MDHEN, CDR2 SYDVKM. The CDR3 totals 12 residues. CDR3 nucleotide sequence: TGTGCCAGCAGTTTACAGGGGTATGAAGCTTTCTTT. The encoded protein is CASSLQGYEAFF.

DNA of the CDR3: TGTGCCAGCAGCGTTGAATGGGCCGGCTCCTACAATGAGCAGTTCTTC. It specifies CASSVEWAGSYNEQFF. This chain links TRBV9 with TRBJ2-1; no clear D. V was trimmed by 2 bases and J by 0 bases, leaving 12 bases between them. Germline CDR1 reads SGDLS; CDR2 reads YYNGEE. This CDR3 has 16 residues.

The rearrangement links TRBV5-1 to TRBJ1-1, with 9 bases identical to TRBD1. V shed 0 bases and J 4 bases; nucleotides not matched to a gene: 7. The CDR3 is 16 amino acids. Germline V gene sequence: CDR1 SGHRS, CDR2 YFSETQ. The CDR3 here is CASSLGGTGLATEAFF. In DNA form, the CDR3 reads TGCGCCAGCAGCTTGGGCGGGACAGGGCTGGCCACTGAAGCTTTCTTT.

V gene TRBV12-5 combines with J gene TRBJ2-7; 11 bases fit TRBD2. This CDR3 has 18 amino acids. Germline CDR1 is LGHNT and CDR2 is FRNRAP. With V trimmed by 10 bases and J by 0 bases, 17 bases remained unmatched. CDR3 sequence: CATVPRLAGGTSSYEQYF. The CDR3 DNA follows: TGTGCTACCGTACCCCGTCTAGCGGGAGGAACGAGCTCCTACGAGCAGTACTTC.

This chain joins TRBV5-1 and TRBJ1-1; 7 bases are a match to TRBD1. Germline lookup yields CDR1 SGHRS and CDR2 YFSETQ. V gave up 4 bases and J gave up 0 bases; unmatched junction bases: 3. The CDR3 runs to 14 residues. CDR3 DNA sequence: TGCGCCAGCAGCCGGGACAGCATGAACACTGAAGCTTTCTTT. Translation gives CASSRDSMNTEAFF.

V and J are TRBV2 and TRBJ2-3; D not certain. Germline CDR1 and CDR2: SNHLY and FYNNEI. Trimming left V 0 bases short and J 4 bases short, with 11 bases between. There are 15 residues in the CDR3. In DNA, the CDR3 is TGTGCCAGCAGTGAAGCGCTTATAGCCGCAGATACGCAGTATTTT. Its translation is CASSEALIAADTQYF.

The CDR3 sequence: CASAYGGGNTEAFF. CDR3 sequence (DNA): TGCGCCAGCGCCTATGGGGGGGGCAACACTGAAGCTTTCTTT. The chain joins TRBV5-1 to TRBJ1-1; TRBD1 might be the D (6 bases). The V gene lost 7 bases and the J gene lost 2 bases, with 15 bases spanning the gap. CDR3 length: 14 amino acids. Per the germline V gene, CDR1 is SGHRS and CDR2 is YFSETQ. The full variable domain, in which reference TRBV5-1 and TRBJ1-1 provide the parts outside the CDR3, is KAGVTQTPRYLIKTRGQQVTLSCSPISGHRSVSWYQQTPGQGLQFLFEYFSETQRNKGNFPGRFSGRQFSNSRSEMNVSTLELGDSALYLCASAYGGGNTEAFFGQGTRLTVV.

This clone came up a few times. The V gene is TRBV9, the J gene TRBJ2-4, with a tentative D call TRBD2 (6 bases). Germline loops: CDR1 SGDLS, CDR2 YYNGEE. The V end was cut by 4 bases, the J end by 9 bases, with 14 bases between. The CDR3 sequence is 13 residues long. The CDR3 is CASSSGVLGIQYF. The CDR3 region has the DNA TGTGCCAGCAGCTCGGGAGTCTTGGGCATTCAGTACTTC.

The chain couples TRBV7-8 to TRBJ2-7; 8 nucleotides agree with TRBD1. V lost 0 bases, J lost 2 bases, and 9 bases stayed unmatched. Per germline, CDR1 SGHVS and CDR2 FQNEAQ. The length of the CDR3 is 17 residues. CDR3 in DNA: TGTGCCAGCAGCTTAGCGTTCAGGGACAGGTCTCCCTACGAGCAGTACTTC. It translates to CASSLAFRDRSPYEQYF.

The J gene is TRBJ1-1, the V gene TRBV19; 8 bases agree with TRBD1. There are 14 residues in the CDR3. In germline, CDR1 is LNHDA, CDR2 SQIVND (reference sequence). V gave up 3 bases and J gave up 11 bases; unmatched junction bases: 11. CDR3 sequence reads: CASSMTGAALGAFF. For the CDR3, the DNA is TGTGCCAGTAGTATGACAGGGGCAGCACTGGGGGCTTTCTTT.

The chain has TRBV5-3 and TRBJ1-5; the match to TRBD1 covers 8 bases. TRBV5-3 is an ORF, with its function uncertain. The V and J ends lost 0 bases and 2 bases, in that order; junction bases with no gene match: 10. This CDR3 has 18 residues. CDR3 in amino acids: CARSLDPGGAWGNQPQHF. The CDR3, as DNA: TGTGCCAGAAGCTTGGATCCAGGGGGCGCTTGGGGCAATCAGCCCCAGCATTTT.

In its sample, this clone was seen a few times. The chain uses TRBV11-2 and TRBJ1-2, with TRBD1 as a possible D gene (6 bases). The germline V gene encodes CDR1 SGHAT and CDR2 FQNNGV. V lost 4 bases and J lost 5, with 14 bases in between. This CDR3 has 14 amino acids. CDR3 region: CASSSTGGLYGYTF. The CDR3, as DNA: TGTGCCAGCAGCTCCACTGGGGGCTTATATGGCTACACCTTC.

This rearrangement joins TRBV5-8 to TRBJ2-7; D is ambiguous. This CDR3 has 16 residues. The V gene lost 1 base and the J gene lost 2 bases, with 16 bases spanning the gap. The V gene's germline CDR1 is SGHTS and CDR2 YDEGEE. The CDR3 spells CASSLYRSTTTYEQYF. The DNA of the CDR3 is TGTGCCAGCAGCTTGTATCGCAGCACTACAACCTACGAGCAGTACTTC.

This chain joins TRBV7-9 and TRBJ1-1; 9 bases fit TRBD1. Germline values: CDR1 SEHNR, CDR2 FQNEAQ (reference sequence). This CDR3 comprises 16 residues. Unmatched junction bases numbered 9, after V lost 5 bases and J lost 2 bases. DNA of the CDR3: TGTGCCAGCAGCCCTCAGACAGGGGGTTATAACACTGAAGCTTTCTTT. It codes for CASSPQTGGYNTEAFF.

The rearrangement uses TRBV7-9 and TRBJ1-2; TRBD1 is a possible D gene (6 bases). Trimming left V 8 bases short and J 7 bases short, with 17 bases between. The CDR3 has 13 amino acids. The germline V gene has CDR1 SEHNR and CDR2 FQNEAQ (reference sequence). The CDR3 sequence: CASLRGAGSGYTF. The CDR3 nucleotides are TGTGCCAGCCTCCGGGGGGCGGGGAGTGGCTACACCTTC.

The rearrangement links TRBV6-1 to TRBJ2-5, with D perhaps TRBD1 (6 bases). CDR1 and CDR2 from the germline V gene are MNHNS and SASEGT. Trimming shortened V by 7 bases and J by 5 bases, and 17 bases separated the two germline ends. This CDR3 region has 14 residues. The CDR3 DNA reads TGTGCCAGCATGATAGACAGGTCCGGCGAGACCCAGTACTTC. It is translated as CASMIDRSGETQYF.

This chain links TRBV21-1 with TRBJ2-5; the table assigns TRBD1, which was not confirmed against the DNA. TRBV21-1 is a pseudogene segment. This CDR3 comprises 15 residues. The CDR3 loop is CASSPPEGAPHAQYF. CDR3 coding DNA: TGTGCCAGCAGCCCCCCAGAGGGGGCGCCCCACGCCCAGTACTTC.

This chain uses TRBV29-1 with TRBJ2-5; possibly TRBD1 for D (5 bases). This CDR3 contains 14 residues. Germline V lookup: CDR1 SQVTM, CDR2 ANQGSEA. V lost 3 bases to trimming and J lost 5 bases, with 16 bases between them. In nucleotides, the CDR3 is TGCAGCGTTGAGGGCAGGGATAGTTTTGAGACCCAGTACTTC. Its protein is CSVEGRDSFETQYF.

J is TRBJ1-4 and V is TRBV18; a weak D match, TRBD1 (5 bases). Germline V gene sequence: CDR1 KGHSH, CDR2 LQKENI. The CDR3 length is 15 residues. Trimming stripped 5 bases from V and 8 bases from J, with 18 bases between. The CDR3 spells CASSEPSSPGEKLFF. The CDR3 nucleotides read TGTGCCAGCTCAGAACCTTCCTCCCCAGGGGAAAAACTGTTTTTT.